A selection of T cell receptor beta chains follows, all from one sample in a study of cytomegalovirus exposure and HLA in healthy donors. Method: immunoSEQ multiplex PCR; TCRdb's copy keeps in-frame clones and lacks some. In the table there are approximately 120,000 clones, around 96% of which are singletons. The sample comprised PBMCs. These receptors were taken from a man between 18 and 29 years old in good health and CMV-seronegative. The CDR3 runs from the conserved cysteine through the conserved F or W. The order of the fields is clone size, V gene, J gene, D gene, CDR3 DNA, CDR3 protein. A D gene is named only where the DNA matches it firmly. Only part of the rows carry a size: once, few, many, or a class if the clone is expanded.

.	TRBV4-3	TRBJ2-5	.	TGCGCCAGCAGCCAAGACAGGGGCGAGACCCAGTACTTC	CASSQDRGETQYF
.	TRBV18	TRBJ2-2	TRBD2	TGTGCCAGCTCGCCCAGAGTAGCGGGAGGAATCGCGAACACCGGGGAGCTGTTTTTT	CASSPRVAGGIANTGELFF
once	TRBV5-4	TRBJ1-2	.	TGTGCCAGCAGCGCAGACAGCTATGGCTACACCTTC	CASSADSYGYTF
once	TRBV7-2	TRBJ1-1	.	TGTGCCAGCAGCCCGTTGACGCGGGGGAACACTGAAGCTTTCTTT	CASSPLTRGNTEAFF
once	TRBV4-3	TRBJ1-1	.	TGCGCCAGCAGCCAACGACGGGACACTGAAGCTTTCTTT	CASSQRRDTEAFF
.	TRBV27	TRBJ2-1	TRBD1	TGTGCCAGCAGTTCCGGACAGGGGCCCTACAATGAGCAGTTCTTC	CASSSGQGPYNEQFF
.	TRBV4-1	TRBJ2-2	.	TGCGCCAGCAGCCAAGGAAGGGCCAGGGCGAACACCGGGGAGCTGTTTTTT	CASSQGRARANTGELFF
.	TRBV29-1	TRBJ1-2	TRBD1	TGCAGCGCCAAGAACGGACAGGGGGCTCATGGCTACACCTTC	CSAKNGQGAHGYTF
.	TRBV6-5	TRBJ2-3	TRBD2	TGTGCCAGCAGTGCGACTAGCGGGGGCACAGATACGCAGTATTTT	CASSATSGGTDTQYF
.	TRBV6-5	TRBJ1-1	.	TGTGCCAGCAGGGCACAGGGCTTTAACACTGAAGCTTTCTTT	CASRAQGFNTEAFF
once	TRBV9	TRBJ2-1	TRBD1	TGTGCCAGCAGCCTAGGTCCCGGGACAGGGAACAATGAGCAGTTCTTC	CASSLGPGTGNNEQFF
.	TRBV19	TRBJ2-1	TRBD2	TGTGCCAGTAGTATAGCCTGGGGGAGGGATGAGCAGTTCTTC	CASSIAWGRDEQFF
few	TRBV10-3	TRBJ1-1	.	TGTGCCATCAGTGAGGGGAGAGTAGCTGAAGCTTTCTTT	CAISEGRVAEAFF
once	TRBV19	TRBJ1-4	TRBD1	TGTGCCAGTAGACAGGGGAGAAAACTGTTTTTT	CASRQGRKLFF
.	TRBV6-5	TRBJ1-2	.	TGTGCCAGCAGTTCCGGGGGGGAGGTAGGCGGCTACACCTTC	CASSSGGEVGGYTF
.	TRBV6-5	TRBJ2-3	.	TGTGCCAGCAGTTACTCAAACGGGATCGGCACAGATACGCAGTATTTT	CASSYSNGIGTDTQYF
once	TRBV28	TRBJ1-4	.	TGTGCCAGCAGGTCTGGAGGGGCGTCTGAAAAACTGTTTTTT	CASRSGGASEKLFF
.	TRBV30	TRBJ1-5	TRBD1	TGTGCCTGGAGTGTACAGGGGTTTCAGCCCCAGCATTTT	CAWSVQGFQPQHF
once	TRBV7-8	TRBJ1-2	TRBD1	TGTGCCAGCAGCCCTGTAGGGGACAGGGAAGGCTACACCTTC	CASSPVGDREGYTF
.	TRBV9	TRBJ2-5	.	TGTGCCAGCAGCGTCGAACCCAGGCGTCAAGAGACCCAGTACTTC	CASSVEPRRQETQYF
.	TRBV7-6	TRBJ1-1	.	TGTGCCAGCAGCCCCCTCCGTGGAGGGGCGAACACTGAAGCTTTCTTT	CASSPLRGGANTEAFF
.	TRBV20-1	TRBJ1-4	.	TGCAGTGCCCCCAATAATGAAAAACTGTTTTTT	CSAPNNEKLFF
.	TRBV28	TRBJ1-2	TRBD1	TGTGCCAGCAGTTTAAATTGGGACAGCATCTATGGCTACACCTTC	CASSLNWDSIYGYTF
few	TRBV28	TRBJ1-1	.	TGTGCCAGCAGCTTTTGGGCGGGGTCGGCTGAAGCTTTCTTT	CASSFWAGSAEAFF
.	TRBV29-1	TRBJ2-7	.	TGCAGCGTTGAAGAGATGGATGGGCTTGACGAGCAGTACTTC	CSVEEMDGLDEQYF
.	TRBV11-1	TRBJ2-3	.	TGTGCCAGCAGCTTAGGCCCCCAGAACGCAGATACGCAGTATTTT	CASSLGPQNADTQYF
.	TRBV7-9	TRBJ1-2	.	TGTGCCAGCAGCTCCAGGGTGACCGAGATAAACTATGGCTACACCTTC	CASSSRVTEINYGYTF
.	TRBV6-4	TRBJ2-1	.	TGTGCCAGCAGTGCAAGACAAAGCTCCTACAATGAGCAGTTCTTC	CASSARQSSYNEQFF
.	TRBV30	TRBJ1-1	TRBD1	TGTGCCTGGCGGGGGACAGCGAACACTGAAGCTTTCTTT	CAWRGTANTEAFF
.	TRBV2	TRBJ2-1	TRBD2	TGTGCCAGCAGTGACCCCTCGGGGAGGCAGGAGCTACTAGCGGGATGGTACAATGAGCAGTTCTTC	CASSDPSGRQELLAGWYNEQFF
.	TRBV27	TRBJ2-7	TRBD2	TGTGCCAGCAGGGAAGCCGGGACTAGGGTCGTAAACGAGCAGTACTTC	CASREAGTRVVNEQYF
.	TRBV12-5	TRBJ2-7	.	TGTGCTAGTGGTTTGGGGACCCTCGGGCGGGGCTACGAGCAGTACTTC	CASGLGTLGRGYEQYF
.	TRBV4-3	TRBJ1-2	TRBD1	TGCGCCAGCAGCCCCGGGACAGGTGGAAACTATGGCTACACCTTC	CASSPGTGGNYGYTF
.	TRBV5-1	TRBJ2-2	TRBD1	TGCGCCAGCAGACTCACGCCCGGGACAGGGGCCGGGGAGCTGTTTTTT	CASRLTPGTGAGELFF
.	TRBV28	TRBJ1-2	TRBD1	TGTGCCAGCAGTTTAGGGACAGGGGGAATCGGGGATGGCTACACCTTC	CASSLGTGGIGDGYTF
.	TRBV9	TRBJ2-7	.	TGTGCCAGCAGCCCCGCAGGGGAGGGCTACGAGCAGTACTTC	CASSPAGEGYEQYF
.	TRBV13	TRBJ2-3	.	TGTGCCAGCGTCTCACCCGGGGATAGCACAGATACGCAGTATTTT	CASVSPGDSTDTQYF
.	TRBV28	TRBJ1-1	.	TGTGCCAGCAGTTCAGTCCAGGGAGGTGTCCACACTGAAGCTTTCTTT	CASSSVQGGVHTEAFF
.	TRBV5-1	TRBJ2-2	.	TGCGCCAGCAGCCACCGGGGGAACACCGGGGAGCTGTTTTTT	CASSHRGNTGELFF
.	TRBV30	TRBJ2-7	TRBD2	TGTGCCTGGAGTCCGAAAACACTAGCGGGAGTACACGAGCAGTACTTC	CAWSPKTLAGVHEQYF
.	TRBV7-2	TRBJ2-5	TRBD2	TGTGCCAGCAGCCTCTCAGCGGGACCGGGGGAGACCCAGTACTTC	CASSLSAGPGETQYF
.	TRBV4-3	TRBJ1-2	.	TGCGCCAGCAGCCAAGGTTGGCGGGAAGACTATGGCTACACCTTC	CASSQGWREDYGYTF
.	TRBV27	TRBJ2-5	.	TGTGCCAGCAGTGAGAGAAGGGGTGCAGAGACCCAGTACTTC	CASSERRGAETQYF
.	TRBV23-1	TRBJ2-1	.	TGCGCCAGCAGTCAATCTCTCAGGGAGGTCCTTCAATGCTCCTACAATGAGCAGTTCTTC	CASSQSLREVLQCSYNEQFF
.	TRBV7-3	TRBJ2-3	.	TGTGCCAGCAGCTTAACCGGAGGCTACACAGATACGCAGTATTTT	CASSLTGGYTDTQYF
.	TRBV28	TRBJ2-1	TRBD2	TGTGCCAGCAACCTTAGCGGGACTGGGAGTGAGCAGTTCTTC	CASNLSGTGSEQFF
.	TRBV7-9	TRBJ2-7	TRBD1	TGTGCCAGCAGCAACACCGGGACAGGGGTATATTCCTACGAGCAGTACTTC	CASSNTGTGVYSYEQYF